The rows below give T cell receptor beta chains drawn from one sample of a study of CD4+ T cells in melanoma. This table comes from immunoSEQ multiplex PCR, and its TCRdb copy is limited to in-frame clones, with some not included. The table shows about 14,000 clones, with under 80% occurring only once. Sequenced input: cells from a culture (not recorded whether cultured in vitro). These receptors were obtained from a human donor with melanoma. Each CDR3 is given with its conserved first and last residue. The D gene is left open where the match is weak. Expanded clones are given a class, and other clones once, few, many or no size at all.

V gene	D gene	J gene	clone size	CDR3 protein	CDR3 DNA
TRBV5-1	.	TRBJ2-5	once	CASSLGQETQYF	TGCGCCAGCAGCTTGGGACAAGAGACCCAGTACTTC
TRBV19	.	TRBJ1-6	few	CASSTNFSPLHF	TGTGCCAGTAGTACCAACTTTTCACCCCTCCACTTT
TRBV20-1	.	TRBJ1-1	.	CSAQHDTEAFF	TGCAGTGCTCAACATGACACTGAAGCTTTCTTT
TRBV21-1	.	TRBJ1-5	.	CASNPTKTAPNQPQHF	TGTGCCAGCAACCCGACGAAGACAGCACCGAATCAGCCCCAGCATTTT
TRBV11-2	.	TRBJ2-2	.	CASSSQPPGLNTGELFF	TGTGCCAGCAGCTCGCAGCCCCCGGGGCTGAACACCGGGGAGCTGTTTTTT
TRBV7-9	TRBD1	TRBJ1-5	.	CASSPGTGKDQPQHF	TGTGCCAGCAGTCCTGGGACAGGAAAGGATCAGCCCCAGCATTTT
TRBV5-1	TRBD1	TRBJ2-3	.	CASRPHGQGGDTQYF	TGCGCCAGCAGGCCCCACGGACAGGGTGGGGATACGCAGTATTTT
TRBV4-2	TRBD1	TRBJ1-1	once	CASSMTGPNTEAFF	TGTGCCAGCAGCATGACAGGGCCCAACACTGAAGCTTTCTTT
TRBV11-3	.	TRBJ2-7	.	CASSPRGSYEQYF	TGTGCCAGCAGCCCCCGGGGGTCCTACGAGCAGTACTTC
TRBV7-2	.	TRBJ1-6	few	CAIPRGGINSPLHF	TGTGCCATCCCGAGAGGGGGGATTAATTCACCCCTCCACTTT
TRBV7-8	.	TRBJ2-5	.	CASSLREGYRGAETQYF	TGTGCCAGCAGCTTAAGGGAGGGCTATCGGGGGGCGGAGACCCAGTACTTC
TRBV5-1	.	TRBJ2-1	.	CASSSGLIKANEQFF	TGCGCCAGCAGCTCAGGACTCATAAAGGCCAATGAGCAGTTCTTC
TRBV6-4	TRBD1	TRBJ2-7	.	CANRQGAKCSSPYEQYF	TGTGCCAACAGACAGGGGGCGAAATGTTCCTCACCCTACGAGCAGTACTTC
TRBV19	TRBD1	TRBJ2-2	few	CATGTGGTGELFF	TGTGCCACCGGGACAGGGGGCACCGGGGAGCTGTTTTTT
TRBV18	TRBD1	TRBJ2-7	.	CASSLGGQGTYEQYF	TGTGCCAGCTCACTAGGGGGACAGGGGACCTACGAGCAGTACTTC
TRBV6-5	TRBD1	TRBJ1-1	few	CASVFRQGVTEAFF	TGTGCCAGCGTCTTCCGACAGGGGGTCACTGAAGCTTTCTTT
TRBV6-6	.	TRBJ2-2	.	CASTGTHTGELFF	TGTGCCAGTACAGGGACCCACACCGGGGAGCTGTTTTTT
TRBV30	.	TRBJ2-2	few	CAWSLGILDGELFF	TGTGCCTGGAGTTTGGGAATCCTGGACGGGGAGCTGTTTTTT
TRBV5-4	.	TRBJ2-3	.	CASRLGSTDTQYF	TGTGCCAGCAGGTTAGGCAGCACAGATACGCAGTATTTT
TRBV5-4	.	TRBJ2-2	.	CASSRDPQDTGELFF	TGTGCCAGCAGCCGGGACCCACAGGACACCGGGGAGCTGTTTTTT
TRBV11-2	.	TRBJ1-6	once	CASSLANSPLHF	TGTGCCAGCAGCTTAGCCAATTCACCCCTCCACTTT
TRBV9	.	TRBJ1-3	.	CASSVAVSGNTIYF	TGTGCCAGCAGCGTAGCGGTCTCTGGAAACACCATATATTTT
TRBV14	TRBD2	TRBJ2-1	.	CASSQLGGAGAEQFF	TGTGCCAGCAGCCAACTCGGGGGGGCCGGCGCTGAGCAGTTCTTC
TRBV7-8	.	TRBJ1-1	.	CASSLGALGPGTEAFF	TGTGCCAGCAGCTTAGGGGCTCTTGGGCCGGGCACTGAAGCTTTCTTT
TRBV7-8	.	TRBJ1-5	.	CASSPRGWAVEAQHF	TGTGCCAGCAGCCCTAGGGGCTGGGCAGTCGAGGCCCAGCATTTT
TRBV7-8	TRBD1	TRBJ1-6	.	CASSSRGTGLESPLHF	TGTGCCAGCAGCTCTCGGGGGACAGGGTTAGAGTCACCCCTCCACTTT
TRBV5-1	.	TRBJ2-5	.	CASSLEGASQGTQYF	TGCGCCAGCAGCTTGGAAGGGGCGAGTCAAGGGACCCAGTACTTC
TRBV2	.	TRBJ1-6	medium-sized	CATKRSSSYNSPLHF	TGTGCCACCAAGCGTAGCAGCTCCTATAATTCACCCCTCCACTTT
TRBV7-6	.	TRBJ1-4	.	CASSSVRGHDSEKLFF	TGTGCCAGCAGTTCTGTACGGGGTCACGACTCTGAAAAACTGTTTTTT
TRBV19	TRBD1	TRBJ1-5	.	CASSSDRARNQPQHF	TGTGCCAGTAGTTCGGACAGGGCCCGAAATCAGCCCCAGCATTTT
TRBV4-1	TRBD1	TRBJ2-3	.	CASSTRQGVLDTQYF	TGCGCCAGCAGCACGCGACAGGGGGTTTTAGATACGCAGTATTTT
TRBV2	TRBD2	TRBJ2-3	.	CASSQTTLAGVTDTQYF	TGTGCCAGCAGTCAAACCACACTAGCGGGGGTCACAGATACGCAGTATTTT
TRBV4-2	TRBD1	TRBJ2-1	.	CASSQQARDRGLDEQFF	TGTGCCAGCAGCCAGCAAGCCCGGGACAGGGGGCTGGATGAGCAGTTCTTC
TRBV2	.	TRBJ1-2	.	CASKTGYAYGYTF	TGTGCCAGCAAAACAGGGTATGCCTATGGCTACACCTTC
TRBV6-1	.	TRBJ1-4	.	CASSSRDGLNEKLFF	TGTGCCAGCAGTTCCCGGGACGGACTAAATGAAAAACTGTTTTTT
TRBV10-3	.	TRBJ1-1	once	CASSYGTRNTEAFF	TGTGCCAGCAGTTACGGGACACGGAACACTGAAGCTTTCTTT
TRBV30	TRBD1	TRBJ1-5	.	CAWDRGRGNQPQHF	TGTGCCTGGGACAGGGGTAGGGGCAATCAGCCCCAGCATTTT
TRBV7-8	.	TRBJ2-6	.	CASSLATGNSGANVLTF	TGTGCCAGCAGCTTAGCTACAGGAAATTCTGGGGCCAACGTCCTGACTTTC
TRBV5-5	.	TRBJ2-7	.	CASSKSNYEQYF	TGTGCCAGCAGCAAGTCCAATTACGAGCAGTACTTC
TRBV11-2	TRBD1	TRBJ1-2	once	CASSYTGTGGVRGGYTF	TGTGCCAGCAGCTATACGGGGACAGGGGGCGTTAGGGGTGGCTACACCTTC
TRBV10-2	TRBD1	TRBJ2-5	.	CASSFTGGETQYF	TGCGCCAGCAGTTTCACAGGGGGCGAGACCCAGTACTTC
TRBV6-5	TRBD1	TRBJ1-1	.	CASSYSGQGQAFF	TGTGCCAGCAGTTACTCCGGACAGGGACAAGCTTTCTTT
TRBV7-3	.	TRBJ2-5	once	CASSTTRFETQYF	TGTGCCAGCAGCACGACTAGATTCGAGACCCAGTACTTC
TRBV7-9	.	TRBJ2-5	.	CASSPAETQYF	TGTGCCAGCAGCCCCGCGGAGACCCAGTACTTC
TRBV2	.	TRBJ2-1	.	CASSARPGASYNEQFF	TGTGCCAGCAGTGCTAGACCCGGGGCCTCCTACAATGAGCAGTTCTTC
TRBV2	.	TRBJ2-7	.	CASSERGSYEQYF	TGTGCCAGCAGTGAACGGGGCTCCTACGAGCAGTACTTC
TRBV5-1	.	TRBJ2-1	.	CASSFPDANEQFF	TGCGCCAGCAGCTTTCCTGACGCGAATGAGCAGTTCTTC
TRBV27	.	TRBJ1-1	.	CASSIQQGLNTEAFF	TGTGCCAGCAGTATCCAACAGGGACTGAACACTGAAGCTTTCTTT
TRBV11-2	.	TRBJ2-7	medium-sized	CASSSLRQGSYEQYF	TGTGCCAGCTCCTCCTTGCGGCAGGGCTCCTACGAGCAGTACTTC
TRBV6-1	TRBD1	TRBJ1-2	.	CASSEAAGQGGYGYTF	TGTGCCAGCAGTGAAGCGGCAGGACAGGGAGGCTATGGCTACACCTTC
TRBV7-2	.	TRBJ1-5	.	CASSPQGNQPQHF	TGTGCCAGCAGTCCTCAGGGAAATCAGCCCCAGCATTTT